What follows are 22 T cell receptor beta chains derived from one specimen sequenced in a study of blood T cell repertoires in COVID-19. Profiling relied on immunoSEQ multiplex PCR, and the TCRdb table lists in-frame clones only, not all of them. The sample lists 30,000 to 35,000 clones, approximately 80% seen once, with over 30% in the top ten. Sequencing used peripheral blood. Receptor source: a man older than 75 with acute or convalescent COVID-19.

This clone was detected only a few times. The CDR3 bases are TGCGCCAGCAGCTTGGAACGGGGGGTCAGAAGTGAAGCTTTCTTT. It encodes CASSLERGVRSEAFF. The chain links TRBV5-1 to TRBJ1-1; D is perhaps TRBD1 (5 bases). The CDR3 runs to 15 residues. The germline V gene encodes CDR1 SGHRS and CDR2 YFSETQ. V dropped 0 bases and J dropped 7 bases, with 16 bases sitting between them.

The genes are TRBV4-1 and TRBJ1-5; TRBD1 agrees at 9 bases. The CDR3 is made up of 17 amino acids. CDR1 and CDR2 (germline): MGHRA, YSYEKL. Losses at the gene ends were 2 bases for V and 3 bases for J; bases not matched to a gene: 8. CDR3 nucleotide sequence: TGCGCCAGCAGCCAAACGCCGACAGGGGGAGACAATCAGCCCCAGCATTTT. Amino acids: CASSQTPTGGDNQPQHF.

This clone occurred many times. The V call is TRBV3-1 (or the pseudogene TRBV3-2), the J call TRBJ2-4, with TRBD1 matching 7 bases. The CDR3 runs 15 residues. V gave up 1 base and J gave up 9 bases; unmatched junction bases: 9. In germline, CDR1 is LGHDT, CDR2 YNNKEL (reference sequence). DNA of the CDR3: TGTGCCAGCAGCCAAGGAGTGGGGCCAGGGGGCATTCAGTACTTC. Its protein product is CASSQGVGPGGIQYF.

The genes are TRBV6-5 and TRBJ2-3; TRBD2 matches 9 bases. The length of the CDR3 is 15 residues. Germline CDR1 is MNHEY and CDR2 is SVGAGI. The J segment lost 0 bases and the V segment lost 2 bases, leaving 0 bases of the junction unmatched. CDR3 bases: TGTGCCAGCAGTTACGGACTAGCGAGCACAGATACGCAGTATTTT. As protein: CASSYGLASTDTQYF.

This clone turned up a few times. The J gene is TRBJ2-1, the V gene TRBV19, with D perhaps matching TRBD1 (6 bases). Germline CDR1 is LNHDA and CDR2 is SQIVND (reference sequence). Trimming pared 6 bases from V and 1 base from J, leaving 13 bases between. The CDR3 loop spans 15 amino acids. The CDR3 DNA sequence: TGTGCCAGTAGGAACAGGGCCCTATCCTACAATGAGCAGTTCTTC. This translates into CASRNRALSYNEQFF.

The CDR3 coding sequence is TGTGCCAGCAGCTACCGAGCGGGAGGGGGGGACGAGACCCAGTACTTC. Amino acid sequence: CASSYRAGGGDETQYF. V and J are TRBV7-2 and TRBJ2-5; 10 bases match TRBD2. Unmatched junction bases numbered 10, after V lost 4 bases and J lost 5 bases. CDR1 is SGHTA, CDR2 FQGNSA, per germline. This CDR3 is 16 amino acids long.

The chain combines TRBV4-1 with TRBJ2-7; 8 bases fit TRBD1. This CDR3 comprises 17 residues. V lost 0 bases to trimming and J lost 8 bases; unmatched junction nucleotides: 15. Germline V gene lookup returns CDR1 MGHRA and CDR2 YSYEKL. The CDR3 region has the DNA TGCGCCAGCAGCCAAGATTCGGGTGGACAGGGTGTGAGCAAGCAGTACTTC. This encodes CASSQDSGGQGVSKQYF.

V gene TRBV6-4 combines with J gene TRBJ2-1, with TRBD2 identical over 11 bases. Germline V gene sequence: CDR1 MRHNA, CDR2 SNTAGT. The CDR3 covers 18 residues. J lost 4 bases, V lost 0 bases, and 8 bases had no gene match. CDR3 bases: TGTGCCAGCAGTGACTCGGGACTAGCGGCCCGAAGGTACAATGAGCAGTTCTTC. Translation gives CASSDSGLAARRYNEQFF.

The rearrangement links TRBV9 to TRBJ2-1, with 8 bases matching TRBD2. The V gene's germline CDR1 is SGDLS and CDR2 YYNGEE. The V and J ends lost 3 bases and 5 bases, in that order; junction bases with no gene match: 10. CDR3 length: 16 residues. The CDR3 sequence is CASSASSGALNNEQFF. The CDR3 region has the DNA TGTGCCAGCAGCGCGAGTAGCGGGGCCTTAAACAATGAGCAGTTCTTC.

The chain is built from TRBV5-6 and TRBJ2-5; D might be TRBD2 (5 bases). The CDR3 covers 14 residues. The germline V gene encodes CDR1 SGHDT and CDR2 YYEEEE. V lost 1 base and J 1 base, leaving 8 bases between the germline ends. Here the CDR3 reads CASSLMGVQETQYF. CDR3 sequence (DNA): TGTGCCAGCAGCTTGATGGGAGTCCAAGAGACCCAGTACTTC.

This clone was seen a handful of times. The chain carries TRBV5-4 and TRBJ1-1; D might be TRBD1 (5 bases). CDR1 is SGHNT, CDR2 YYREEE, per germline (reference sequence). This CDR3 has 15 residues. Trimming left V 2 bases short and J 0 bases short, with 11 bases between. The CDR3 DNA sequence: TGTGCCAGCAGCTTCGGCAGGGAAATGAACACTGAAGCTTTCTTT. Its protein is CASSFGREMNTEAFF.

The genes are TRBV9 and TRBJ2-7, with a possible D match to TRBD1 (5 bases). The CDR3 is 13 residues long. CDR1 is SGDLS, CDR2 YYNGEE, per germline. With 0 bases removed from V and 3 bases from J, the gap between germline ends came to 7 bases. CDR3 residues: CASSVEDNYEQYF. In nucleotides, the CDR3 is TGTGCCAGCAGCGTAGAGGACAACTACGAGCAGTACTTC.

This chain links TRBV10-3 with TRBJ2-7, with 10 bases matching TRBD2. CDR1 is ENHRY and CDR2 is SYGVKD in the germline V gene. Trimming cost V 5 bases and J 3 bases; bases outside gene matches: 7. The CDR3 extends over 15 amino acids. The CDR3, as DNA: TGTGCCATCAGTTCCCCAGCGGGAGGGATCTACGAGCAGTACTTC. Amino acid sequence: CAISSPAGGIYEQYF.

The chain combines TRBV29-1 with TRBJ1-1, with D unresolved. V lost 7 bases and J 4 bases, leaving 22 bases between the germline ends. Germline loops: CDR1 SQVTM, CDR2 ANQGSEA. The CDR3 totals 15 residues. The DNA for the CDR3 is TGCAGCGGGGGTGCCGTCGGGAGGCGGGTCACTGAAGCTTTCTTT. Amino acids: CSGGAVGRRVTEAFF.

This clone was counted a single time. This chain joins TRBV11-1 and TRBJ2-5; D remains unclear. Germline V gene data show CDR1 as SGHAT and CDR2 as FQDESV (reference sequence). CDR3 length equals 14 residues. Trimming took off 6 bases at V and 4 bases at J, with 15 bases between the two ends. In DNA form, the CDR3 reads TGTGCCAGCAGAGTGGTCCCGGGTGGAGAGACCCAGTACTTC. Its protein is CASRVVPGGETQYF.

The chain couples TRBV19 to TRBJ2-7; D perhaps matches TRBD1 (6 bases). V lost 2 bases and J 3 bases, leaving 11 bases between the germline ends. Germline values: CDR1 LNHDA, CDR2 SQIVND (reference sequence). The CDR3 totals 14 residues. CDR3 sequence reads: CASSIQDSSYEQYF. The CDR3 coding sequence is TGTGCCAGTAGTATACAGGACAGTAGCTACGAGCAGTACTTC. The full variable domain, in which reference TRBV19 and TRBJ2-7 provide the parts outside the CDR3, is DGGITQSPKYLFRKEGQNVTLSCEQNLNHDAMYWYRQDPGQGLRLIYYSQIVNDFQKGDIAEGYSVSREKKESFPLTVTSAQKNPTAFYLCASSIQDSSYEQYFGPGTRLTVT.

This clone has more than one count but fewer than ten. The V gene is TRBV6-1, the J gene TRBJ2-7, with 10 bases identical to TRBD2. The V and J ends lost 3 bases and 2 bases, in that order; junction bases with no gene match: 1. CDR3 size: 14 residues. Germline CDR1 and CDR2: MNHNS and SASEGT. The CDR3 DNA sequence: TGTGCCAGCAGTGATAGCGGGGGGCCCTACGAGCAGTACTTC. Encoded protein: CASSDSGGPYEQYF.

This chain connects TRBV28 to TRBJ2-2; D might be TRBD2 (5 bases). Trimming took off 7 bases at V and 1 base at J, with 7 bases between the two ends. Per the germline V gene, CDR1 is MDHEN and CDR2 is SYDVKM. The CDR3 spans 13 residues. The DNA for the CDR3 is TGTGCCAGCAAAGGGAGGAACACCGGGGAGCTGTTTTTT. Translating gives CASKGRNTGELFF.

J is TRBJ2-7 and V is TRBV6-5; maybe TRBD1 (5 bases). Germline V gene sequence: CDR1 MNHEY, CDR2 SVGAGI. V lost 6 bases and J lost 4, with 13 bases in between. The CDR3 has 13 residues. The CDR3 spells CASRLDKTYEQYF. Here the CDR3 DNA reads TGTGCCAGCAGGTTGGACAAGACTTACGAGCAGTACTTC.

The chain recombines TRBV5-1 with TRBJ1-4, with D possibly TRBD1 on 6 matching bases. V was clipped by 4 bases and J by 3 bases, with 16 bases between them. The CDR3 is 16 amino acids. Germline CDR1 is SGHRS and CDR2 is YFSETQ. The chain's CDR3 is CASSPSRGLSNEKLFF. CDR3 coding DNA: TGCGCCAGCAGCCCCTCGAGGGGGTTATCTAATGAAAAACTGTTTTTT.

The chain employs TRBV5-1 and TRBJ2-5, with D perhaps TRBD1 (5 bases). CDR1 and CDR2 from the germline V gene are SGHRS and YFSETQ. Trimming stripped 4 bases from V and 1 base from J, with 14 bases between. The CDR3 length is 15 residues. The CDR3 sequence is CASSLRPGFQETQYF. The CDR3, as DNA: TGCGCCAGCAGCCTGCGCCCAGGGTTCCAAGAGACCCAGTACTTC.

This chain links TRBV5-1 with TRBJ1-1, with D possibly being TRBD1 (6 bases). Trimming left V 4 bases short and J 1 base short, with 14 bases between. This CDR3 has 15 amino acids. Germline V gene sequence: CDR1 SGHRS, CDR2 YFSETQ. CDR3: CASSPGGAQNTEAFF. DNA of the CDR3: TGCGCCAGCAGCCCCGGGGGGGCGCAGAACACTGAAGCTTTCTTT.